A selection of T cell receptor beta chains follows, all from one sample in a study of neurological immune-mediated disorders. MiXCR was run by TCRdb on the 5' RACE reads, yielding one entry per CDR3 protein. The sample yields around 70,000 distinct CDR3 sequences, 4.8% seen once. Sequencing used PBMCs. The receptors were gathered from a woman in her sixties or seventies with multiple sclerosis. CDR3s include the opening cysteine and the closing phenylalanine or tryptophan. The order of the fields is clone size, J gene, D gene, V gene, CDR3 DNA, CDR3 protein. D genes are given only for firm matches. Where a row states a size, it is once, few, many or the class of an expanded clone; other rows omit it.

many	TRBJ2-5	NA	TRBV12-3/TRBV12-4	TGTGCCAGCACCAAACAGGGAGGAGAGACCCAGTACTTC	CASTKQGGETQYF
many	TRBJ2-3	NA	TRBV20-1	TGCAGTCCTCGACCCAGAGGTAACACAGATACGCAGTATTTT	CSPRPRGNTDTQYF
many	TRBJ1-1	NA	TRBV5-1	TGCGCCAGCAGCTTGGCCCTGACGGCGGATGGATATGAAGCTTTCTTT	CASSLALTADGYEAFF
many	TRBJ2-7	TRBD1	TRBV11-1	TGTGCCAGCAGCCGAGAGACAGGGAGCTCCTACGAGCAGTACTTC	CASSRETGSSYEQYF
NA	TRBJ2-1	NA	TRBV4-3	TGCGCCAGCAGCCAAGAAAGCAATGAGCAGTTCTTC	CASSQESNEQFF
many	TRBJ1-5	NA	TRBV15	TGTGCCACCAGCAGGAACGCCGCCGTTCTGGGCAATCAGCCCCAGCATTTT	CATSRNAAVLGNQPQHF
NA	TRBJ2-3	NA	TRBV5-1	TGCGCCAGCGGCAAGACTACTAACACAGATACGCAGTATTTT	CASGKTTNTDTQYF
many	TRBJ1-1	NA	TRBV5-5	TGTGCCAGCAGCGCTGGGTTGGCTGAAGCTTTCTTT	CASSAGLAEAFF
many	TRBJ2-1	TRBD2	TRBV7-2	TGTGCCAGTGCGGGGGAGGGACTAGCGGGGTACAATGAGCAGTTCTTC	CASAGEGLAGYNEQFF
many	TRBJ1-1	NA	TRBV7-9	TGTGCCAGCAGCCCTGTAGGGGACACCGCTGAAGCTTTCTTT	CASSPVGDTAEAFF
few	TRBJ2-5	TRBD2	TRBV13	TGTGCCAGCAGCTTAGGCCATTCTAGCGGGAGAAGGGAGACCCAGTACTTC	CASSLGHSSGRRETQYF
many	TRBJ1-2	TRBD1	TRBV20-1	TGCAGTGCTAGAGATAGGGTTCAGGGGGGCTTCTATGGCTACACCTTC	CSARDRVQGGFYGYTF
NA	TRBJ1-2	NA	TRBV30	TGTGCCTGGAGTCCTGTAACTGCAGGGAACTATGGCTACACCTTC	CAWSPVTAGNYGYTF
many	TRBJ2-3	TRBD2	TRBV10-3	TGTGCCATCAGTTGGACTAGCGAAACAGATACGCAGTATTTT	CAISWTSETDTQYF
NA	TRBJ2-2	NA	TRBV15	TGTGCCAACAGCAGATTCACCGGGGAGCTGTTTTTT	CANSRFTGELFF
many	TRBJ2-2	TRBD1	TRBV11-2	TGTGCCAGCAGCTTAGAAGACAGGGAAGCCGGGGAGCTGTTTTTT	CASSLEDREAGELFF
many	TRBJ2-4	TRBD1	TRBV20-1	TGCAGTGCTCGGGACAGAGGGAAAAACATTCAGTACTTC	CSARDRGKNIQYF
many	TRBJ2-7	TRBD2	TRBV7-2	TGTGCCAGCAGCCGGACTAGCGGGAGTTACGAGCAGTACTTC	CASSRTSGSYEQYF
many	TRBJ2-1	NA	TRBV20-1	TGCAGTGCCAACAAGGCCGGGACTCTACGGGGTGAGCAGTTCTTC	CSANKAGTLRGEQFF
many	TRBJ2-4	NA	TRBV5-1	TGCGCCAGCAGCCCCAGACAGCCCAAAAACATTCAGTACTTC	CASSPRQPKNIQYF
NA	TRBJ2-1	TRBD1	TRBV3-1	TGTGCCAGCAGCCAAGTCACGGGACAGGGCGATCTAGAGCAGTTCTTC	CASSQVTGQGDLEQFF
NA	TRBJ2-7	NA	TRBV18	TGTGCCAGCTCATCCGGACCGATTTACGAGCAGTACTTC	CASSSGPIYEQYF
many	TRBJ1-3	NA	TRBV5-6	TGTGCCAGCAGCAGGCCCCGCAGTCGCTCCGGAAACACCATATATTTT	CASSRPRSRSGNTIYF
many	TRBJ2-1	TRBD2	TRBV5-1	TGCGCCAGCAGCGGACTAGCGGGTAGCTCCTACAATGAGCAGTTCTTC	CASSGLAGSSYNEQFF
many	TRBJ2-7	NA	TRBV20-1	TGCAGTGCCCGAGACACCCCAATGACGTCCGAGCAGTACTTC	CSARDTPMTSEQYF
many	TRBJ2-1	TRBD2	TRBV5-5	TGTGCCAGCAGCTTGGCAGCGGGAGGCCCCTCCTACAATGAGCAGTTCTTC	CASSLAAGGPSYNEQFF
many	TRBJ1-3	TRBD1	TRBV12-3/TRBV12-4	TGTGCCAGCAGTTTGCAGGGGGCGGGAAACACCATATATTTT	CASSLQGAGNTIYF
many	TRBJ1-1	TRBD1	TRBV25-1	TGTGCCAGCAGACTCTACGGACAGGGCCCGGGGGAAGCTTTCTTT	CASRLYGQGPGEAFF
many	TRBJ2-1	TRBD2	TRBV30	TGTGCCTGCGGACTAGCGGGAGGGCCCGGCAATGAGCAGTTCTTC	CACGLAGGPGNEQFF
NA	TRBJ2-3	TRBD2	TRBV6-6	TGTGCCAGCAGTTACACTAGCGGGAGGGCCATCTTAGACACGCAGTATTTT	CASSYTSGRAILDTQYF
many	TRBJ2-6	NA	TRBV6-5	TGTGCCAGCAGTTACGGGGAACGACCAAGCTCTGGGGCCAACGTCCTGACTTTC	CASSYGERPSSGANVLTF
many	TRBJ2-4	NA	TRBV6-2/TRBV6-3	TGTGCCAGCAGTTATGCGTCGCCTAGAAACATTCAGTACTTC	CASSYASPRNIQYF
NA	TRBJ2-1	NA	TRBV20-1	TGCAGTGCCAGCTCAGGTCGCAATGAGCAGTTCTTC	CSASSGRNEQFF
many	TRBJ2-7	TRBD2	TRBV11-2	TGTGCCAGCAGCTTAGGTAGCGGGGGTTCCTACGAGCAGTACTTC	CASSLGSGGSYEQYF
many	TRBJ2-7	NA	TRBV3-1	TGTGCCAGCAGCCAAGTGAGGTACGAGCAGTACTTC	CASSQVRYEQYF
many	TRBJ2-7	NA	TRBV7-2	TGTGCCAGCAGCTACTCCGCGGGTAATTACGAGCAGTACTTC	CASSYSAGNYEQYF
many	TRBJ1-5	NA	TRBV18	TGTGCCAGCTCAGGCCACAGGGCGGGGGACGGTCAGCCCCAGCATTTT	CASSGHRAGDGQPQHF
few	TRBJ1-2	TRBD1	TRBV5-1	TGCGCCAGCAGCAAGGACAGGGGTGGGTATGGCTACACCTTC	CASSKDRGGYGYTF
many	TRBJ2-7	TRBD2	TRBV4-3	TGCGCCAGCAGCCAAGTCCTCTCTAGCGGGAGGTCCCCAATCCTCTCCTACGAGCAGTACTTC	CASSQVLSSGRSPILSYEQYF
many	TRBJ2-1	TRBD2	TRBV14	TGTGCCAGCAGCAAGATACTACTAGCGGAGACCTACAATGAGCAGTTCTTC	CASSKILLAETYNEQFF
NA	TRBJ1-3	NA	TRBV30	TGTGCCTGGAAGAAGGCGGGAAACACCATATATTTT	CAWKKAGNTIYF
many	TRBJ1-2	NA	TRBV7-9	TGTGCCAGCAGCCCATCTCTAGGCCACCATGGCTACACCTTC	CASSPSLGHHGYTF
many	TRBJ2-7	NA	TRBV3-1	TGTGCCAGCAGCCAAAGGTCCCCGGTCCCTCCCTACGAGCAGTACTTC	CASSQRSPVPPYEQYF
NA	TRBJ1-5	NA	TRBV20-1	TGCAGTGCTAGAGATCGACTCGGGAATCAGCCCCAGCATTTT	CSARDRLGNQPQHF
many	TRBJ2-2	NA	TRBV5-5	TGTGCCAGCACCTCCCGGGCGAGCACCGGGGAGCTGTTTTTT	CASTSRASTGELFF